These 30 T cell receptor beta chains were sequenced from one sample in a study of STAT3 mutations in large granular lymphocyte leukemia (dated by TCRdb to about 2019). The antigens these receptors bind are not known. Library creation used the immunoSEQ multiplex PCR assay. What TCRdb holds here is the immuneACCESS table cut down to in-frame rearrangements. Part of the clones is not present; checked against another copy, under half of the missing clones reflect an unresolved V gene, and the others are unexplained. Counted in this sample were about 7,000 clones; 57% of them appeared once. The ten largest clonotypes hold around four fifths of the sample. General conclusions and limits of the study: All T-LGLL patients had at least one immunodominant TCRbeta clonotype, and roughly half had multiple immunodominant subclonotypes.

Sequenced sample: peripheral blood mononuclear cells. The receptor set was obtained from a boy aged 10-17 years with T-cell large granular lymphocyte leukemia. Some clones in this sample may be carry-over from other donors' samples. The age is the age at diagnosis.

The table lists this clone with a few counts. The CDR3 coding sequence is TGCGCCAGCAGCCCCACTAGAGGAGAGCAGTTCTTC. Its translation is CASSPTRGEQFF. V gene TRBV4-1 combines with J gene TRBJ2-1; D is perhaps TRBD2 (5 bases). Germline lookup yields CDR1 MGHRA and CDR2 YSYEKL. The CDR3 contains 12 residues. V lost 4 bases and J lost 10, with 11 bases in between.

This rearrangement joins TRBV7-9 to TRBJ1-1; TRBD1 agrees at 9 bases. CDR1 SEHNR and CDR2 FQNEAQ come from the germline V gene (reference sequence). The CDR3 loop spans 14 amino acids. V was pared by 5 bases and J by 2 bases, with 3 bases of the junction left unmatched. Here the CDR3 DNA reads TGTGCCAGCAGCCTGACAGGGGGAAACACTGAAGCTTTCTTT. It translates to CASSLTGGNTEAFF.

The chain employs TRBV30 and TRBJ1-2, with TRBD1 matching 7 bases. Germline CDR1 is GTSNPN and CDR2 is SVGIG (reference sequence). The V segment lost 5 bases and the J segment 6 bases; nucleotides outside the gene matches: 9. The CDR3 runs 13 residues. The CDR3 sequence is CAWAHGTDNGYTF. The CDR3 coding sequence is TGTGCCTGGGCTCACGGGACAGATAATGGCTACACCTTC.

The chain recombines TRBV7-9 with TRBJ2-3; TRBD2 matches at 7 bases. The J segment lost 2 bases and the V segment lost 1 base, leaving 6 bases of the junction unmatched. Germline V gives CDR1 SEHNR, CDR2 FQNEAQ (reference sequence). CDR3 size: 16 residues. DNA of the CDR3: TGTGCCAGCAGCTTAGGTAGCGGGCATCACACAGATACGCAGTATTTT. Encoded protein: CASSLGSGHHTDTQYF.

V gene TRBV30 combines with J gene TRBJ1-5; 8 bases align to TRBD1. CDR1 and CDR2 (germline): GTSNPN, SVGIG (reference sequence). This CDR3 spans 13 amino acids. With 5 bases clipped from V and 5 bases from J, the junction kept 5 bases outside the gene matches. The CDR3 spells CAWGTGTDQPQHF. CDR3 DNA sequence: TGTGCCTGGGGGACAGGTACCGATCAGCCCCAGCATTTT.

J is TRBJ1-5 and V is TRBV5-6, with D hard to call. V lost 2 bases, J lost 1 base, and 4 bases lay in between. There are 13 residues in the CDR3. Looked up from germline, CDR1 is SGHDT and CDR2 is YYEEEE. CDR3 coding DNA: TGTGCCAGCAGCTTTGGGAGCAATCAGCCCCAGCATTTT. Amino acids: CASSFGSNQPQHF.

The chain recombines TRBV5-4 with TRBJ2-3, with D maybe TRBD1 (6 bases). Trimming stripped 2 bases from V and 11 bases from J, with 12 bases between. Germline V gene lookup returns CDR1 SGHNT and CDR2 YYREEE (reference sequence). The CDR3 consists of 12 residues. CDR3 loop: CASSFRGVQQYF. CDR3 DNA: TGTGCCAGCAGCTTCAGGGGTGTGCAGCAGTATTTT.

V and J are TRBV7-8 and TRBJ1-5; D is perhaps TRBD1 (5 bases). This CDR3 contains 15 residues. Germline-derived CDR1 and CDR2 are SGHVS and FQNEAQ. The germline V and J ends were trimmed by 5 bases and 5 bases, with 16 bases remaining between them. In nucleotides, the CDR3 is TGTGCCAGCAGCGGCAATCTGGGGGGAGATCAGCCCCAGCATTTT. This sequence encodes CASSGNLGGDQPQHF.

The chain carries TRBV6-5 and TRBJ2-1, with D possibly TRBD2 on 6 matching bases. Germline assignment: CDR1 MNHEY and CDR2 SVGAGI. With 6 bases removed from V and 1 base from J, the gap between germline ends came to 13 bases. This CDR3 region has 15 residues. The CDR3 protein is CASSPGTWSYNEQFF. The CDR3 coding sequence is TGTGCCAGCAGCCCCGGGACTTGGTCCTACAATGAGCAGTTCTTC.

This chain connects TRBV6-5 to TRBJ2-7; no definite D call. From germline, CDR1 is MNHEY and CDR2 SVGAGI. The germline V and J ends were trimmed by 1 base and 6 bases, with 4 bases remaining between them. This CDR3 has 11 amino acids. The CDR3 reads CASSYLGEQYF. CDR3 in DNA: TGTGCCAGCAGTTACTTAGGCGAGCAGTACTTC.

The rearrangement uses TRBV9 and TRBJ1-2; TRBD1 agrees at 10 bases. Trimming removed 4 bases from V and 6 bases from J; junction bases left unmatched: 6. The CDR3 covers 14 residues. Germline CDR1 and CDR2: SGDLS and YYNGEE. CDR3 amino acids: CASSTDRGDHGYTF. CDR3 DNA sequence: TGTGCCAGCAGCACGGACAGGGGGGACCATGGCTACACCTTC.

J is TRBJ1-1 and V is TRBV6-5, with D perhaps matching TRBD1 (5 bases). The CDR3 totals 15 residues. The V gene's germline CDR1 is MNHEY and CDR2 SVGAGI. Trimming cost V 2 bases and J 2 bases, with 12 bases left between them. The CDR3 reads CASSYKGLGNTEAFF. The CDR3 DNA sequence: TGTGCCAGCAGTTACAAGGGGTTGGGCAACACTGAAGCTTTCTTT.

This clone came up a few times. This chain links TRBV11-2 with TRBJ2-7, with D perhaps TRBD2 (5 bases). This CDR3 has 16 residues. V lost 1 base to trimming and J lost 3 bases, with 16 bases between them. Germline CDR1 reads SGHAT; CDR2 reads FQNNGV. The CDR3 DNA reads TGTGCCAGCAGCTTAGCGTTCGGGGTCTCCTACTACGAGCAGTACTTC. Protein sequence: CASSLAFGVSYYEQYF.

This clone turned up a few times. Written as DNA, the CDR3 is TGTGCCAGCACGATAGACAGGCCGGATCAGCCCCAGCATTTT. Translating gives CASTIDRPDQPQHF. J is TRBJ1-5 and V is TRBV7-9; possible D gene TRBD1, 6 bases. The CDR3 sequence is 14 residues long. Germline CDR1 is SEHNR and CDR2 is FQNEAQ (reference sequence). V lost 7 bases, J lost 5 bases, and 15 bases lay in between.

The table lists this clone with a count of one. V is TRBV25-1 and J is TRBJ1-5; tentatively, D is TRBD1 (6 bases). Per the germline V gene, CDR1 is MGHDK and CDR2 is SYGVNS. V was trimmed by 2 bases and J by 7 bases, leaving 18 bases between them. CDR3 size: 16 residues. The CDR3: CASSEIPPGHTQPQHF. The CDR3 region has the DNA TGTGCCAGCAGTGAAATACCACCGGGACACACCCAGCCCCAGCATTTT. The complete variable domain, with remaining parts taken from reference TRBV25-1 and TRBJ1-5, reads EADIYQTPRYLVIGTGKKITLECSQTMGHDKMYWYQQDPGMELHLIHYSYGVNSTEKGDLSSESTVSRIRTEHFPLTLESARPSHTSQYLCASSEIPPGHTQPQHFGDGTRLSIL.

The gene calls are TRBV13 and TRBJ2-5, with 10 bases aligning to TRBD1. The V segment lost 5 bases and the J segment 7 bases; nucleotides outside the gene matches: 4. The CDR3 runs 13 residues. Germline V gives CDR1 PRHDT, CDR2 FYEKMQ (reference sequence). The CDR3 protein is CASSDRGPGTQYF. The CDR3 nucleotides are TGTGCCAGCAGCGACAGGGGGCCCGGGACCCAGTACTTC.

The DNA for the CDR3 is TGCAGCGTTCAACAGGGGGTTCAGCCCCAGCATTTT. It encodes CSVQQGVQPQHF. The chain recombines TRBV29-1 with TRBJ1-5, with 8 bases aligning to TRBD1. Germline V gives CDR1 SQVTM, CDR2 ANQGSEA. Losses at the gene ends were 5 bases for V and 6 bases for J; bases not matched to a gene: 3. The CDR3 has 12 amino acids.

The V and J genes are TRBV5-1 and TRBJ2-3, with 13 positions matching TRBD2. V was pared by 4 bases and J by 4 bases, with 6 bases of the junction left unmatched. The CDR3 has 16 amino acids. From germline, CDR1 is SGHRS and CDR2 YFSETQ. The CDR3 reads CASSERTSGGADTQYF. As DNA, the CDR3 is TGCGCCAGCAGCGAACGGACTAGCGGGGGTGCAGATACGCAGTATTTT.

The chain is built from TRBV6-1 and TRBJ2-1, with D hard to call. Germline V gives CDR1 MNHNS, CDR2 SASEGT. Trimming stripped 1 base from V and 7 bases from J, with 8 bases between. The CDR3 totals 13 residues. Here the CDR3 DNA reads TGTGCCAGCAGTGAAGAAGAACGGAATGAGCAGTTCTTC. It encodes CASSEEERNEQFF.

The J gene is TRBJ2-1, the V gene TRBV18; no reliable D call. Per germline, CDR1 KGHSH and CDR2 LQKENI. Trimming stripped 2 bases from V and 9 bases from J, with 5 bases between. CDR3 length: 11 residues. Here the CDR3 reads CASSPTGEQFF. The CDR3, as DNA: TGTGCCAGCTCACCAACCGGTGAGCAGTTCTTC.

The chain carries TRBV5-6 and TRBJ2-1, with TRBD2 matching over 9 bases. J gave up 8 bases and V 3 bases, and 9 bases lay outside the gene matches. The CDR3 totals 15 residues. Per the germline V gene, CDR1 is SGHDT and CDR2 is YYEEEE. In nucleotides, the CDR3 is TGTGCCAGCAGCTCGCCGGGACTAGCCGTGGATGAGCAGTTCTTC. It encodes CASSSPGLAVDEQFF.

The chain couples TRBV5-1 to TRBJ1-4; D not certain. CDR1 and CDR2 (germline): SGHRS, YFSETQ. V shed 3 bases and J shed 8 bases, with 8 bases lying between them. The CDR3 sequence is 12 residues long. The CDR3 here is CASSSTGEKLFF. The CDR3 DNA follows: TGCGCCAGCAGCTCGACGGGCGAAAAACTGTTTTTT. Full variable domain (remainder filled in from reference TRBV5-1 and TRBJ1-4): KAGVTQTPRYLIKTRGQQVTLSCSPISGHRSVSWYQQTPGQGLQFLFEYFSETQRNKGNFPGRFSGRQFSNSRSEMNVSTLELGDSALYLCASSSTGEKLFFGSGTQLSVL.

The rearrangement uses TRBV5-3 and TRBJ1-5; D is perhaps TRBD1 (5 bases). TRBV5-3 falls under the ORF class, with uncertain function. The V end lost 4 bases, the J end lost 5 bases, and 19 bases lay between the germline ends. The CDR3 is made up of 16 amino acids. The CDR3 is CARSPRAGESHQPQHF. In DNA, the CDR3 is TGTGCCAGAAGCCCCCGCGCGGGGGAATCCCATCAGCCCCAGCATTTT.

This clone was observed a few times. The V and J genes are TRBV19 and TRBJ1-2; TRBD1 is a possible D gene (6 bases). Germline V gene lookup returns CDR1 LNHDA and CDR2 SQIVND (reference sequence). The length of the CDR3 is 13 residues. Trimming took off 10 bases at V and 4 bases at J, with 16 bases between the two ends. CDR3 in amino acids: CAINGQISYGYTF. The CDR3 region has the DNA TGTGCCATAAATGGACAGATTTCCTATGGCTACACCTTC.

In this sample, this clone turned up a few times. The chain couples TRBV6-6 to TRBJ2-7; no clear D gene. Germline V gene lookup returns CDR1 MNHNY and CDR2 SVGAGI (reference sequence). Trimming shortened V by 2 bases and J by 1 base, and 6 bases separated the two germline ends. There are 13 residues in the CDR3. The CDR3 loop is CASSYGISYEQYF. CDR3 nucleotides: TGTGCCAGCAGTTACGGGATTTCCTACGAGCAGTACTTC.

This clone was found a few times. This chain uses TRBV15 with TRBJ1-6, with D hard to call. V lost 0 bases and J 7 bases, leaving 10 bases between the germline ends. Germline V gene data show CDR1 as LNHNV and CDR2 as YYDKDF (reference sequence). The CDR3 has 15 residues. Here the CDR3 reads CATSRDGLNNSPLHF. As DNA, the CDR3 is TGTGCCACCAGCAGAGATGGTCTCAACAATTCACCCCTCCACTTT.

The chain employs TRBV5-1 and TRBJ2-7; D uncertain. The V gene lost 0 bases and the J gene lost 9 bases, with 10 bases spanning the gap. This CDR3 comprises 12 residues. Germline CDR1 SGHRS, CDR2 YFSETQ. In nucleotides, the CDR3 is TGCGCCAGCAGCTTGGCTCAGGAAGGGCAGTACTTC. Protein sequence: CASSLAQEGQYF.

This clone was seen a single time. The CDR3 DNA reads as TGTGCCAGCAGCCAAGCCGGGACAGGGACCTATGGCTACACCTTC. This gives the protein CASSQAGTGTYGYTF. This chain connects TRBV14 to TRBJ1-2; TRBD1 agrees at 9 bases. This CDR3 comprises 15 residues. The germline V gene encodes CDR1 SGHDN and CDR2 FVKESK. With 1 base clipped from V and 4 bases from J, the junction kept 4 bases outside the gene matches. Full variable domain (remainder filled in from reference TRBV14 and TRBJ1-2): EAGVTQFPSHSVIEKGQTVTLRCDPISGHDNLYWYRRVMGKEIKFLLHFVKESKQDESGMPNNRFLAERTGGTYSTLKVQPAELEDSGVYFCASSQAGTGTYGYTFGSGTRLTVV.

The CDR3: CAWSVMGQGYNEQFF. The CDR3 DNA sequence: TGTGCCTGGAGTGTAATGGGACAGGGTTATAATGAGCAGTTCTTC. The rearrangement links TRBV30 to TRBJ2-1, with 9 bases aligning to TRBD1. The CDR3 has 15 residues. The germline V gene encodes CDR1 GTSNPN and CDR2 SVGIG (reference sequence). After removal of 0 bases from V and 7 bases from J, the junction contained 7 bases not matched to a gene.

V gene TRBV5-4 combines with J gene TRBJ1-1, with a possible D match to TRBD1 (5 bases). V dropped 2 bases and J dropped 3 bases, with 14 bases sitting between them. This CDR3 is built from 15 residues. Germline-derived CDR1 and CDR2 are SGHNT and YYREEE (reference sequence). CDR3 residues: CASSLPSGADTEAFF. CDR3 sequence (DNA): TGTGCCAGCAGCTTACCCTCCGGGGCGGACACTGAAGCTTTCTTT.